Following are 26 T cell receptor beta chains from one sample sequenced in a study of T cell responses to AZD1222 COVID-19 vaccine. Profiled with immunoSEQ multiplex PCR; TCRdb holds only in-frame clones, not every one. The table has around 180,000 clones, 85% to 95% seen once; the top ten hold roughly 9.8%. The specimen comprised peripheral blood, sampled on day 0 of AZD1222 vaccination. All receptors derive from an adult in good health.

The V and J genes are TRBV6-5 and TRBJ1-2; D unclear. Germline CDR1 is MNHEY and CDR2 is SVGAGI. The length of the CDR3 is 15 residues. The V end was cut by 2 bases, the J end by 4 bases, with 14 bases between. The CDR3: CASSYPPYEVYGYTF. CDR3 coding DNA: TGTGCCAGCAGTTACCCTCCCTATGAGGTCTATGGCTACACCTTC.

The CDR3 DNA sequence: TGTGCCAGCAGCCAGGGACTAGCGGGAGCAAAGGAGCAGTTCTTC. Translating gives CASSQGLAGAKEQFF. The genes are TRBV6-5 and TRBJ2-1; 14 bases are shared with TRBD2. J was trimmed by 10 bases and V by 6 bases; bases with no gene match: 8. Germline V gene data show CDR1 as MNHEY and CDR2 as SVGAGI. The CDR3 sequence is 15 residues long.

In DNA form, the CDR3 reads TGTGCCAGCAGGGGTAGTGACAATGAGCAGTTCTTC. As protein: CASRGSDNEQFF. This sequence joins TRBV6-5 and TRBJ2-1; D unresolved. V was cut by 6 bases and J by 5 bases, with 8 bases left in between. Germline assignment: CDR1 MNHEY and CDR2 SVGAGI. The CDR3 runs 12 residues.

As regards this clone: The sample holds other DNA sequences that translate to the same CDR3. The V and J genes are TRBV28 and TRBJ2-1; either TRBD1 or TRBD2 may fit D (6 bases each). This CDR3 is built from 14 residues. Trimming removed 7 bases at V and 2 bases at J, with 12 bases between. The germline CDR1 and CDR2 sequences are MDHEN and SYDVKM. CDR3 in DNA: TGTGCCAGCACCGGGGGCGGAACCTACAATGAGCAGTTCTTC. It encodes CASTGGGTYNEQFF.

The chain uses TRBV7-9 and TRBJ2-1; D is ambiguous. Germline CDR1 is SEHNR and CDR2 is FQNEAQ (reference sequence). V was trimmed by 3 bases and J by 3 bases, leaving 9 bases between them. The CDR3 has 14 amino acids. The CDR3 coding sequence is TGTGCCAGCAGCTTTCATCGACTCTACAATGAGCAGTTCTTC. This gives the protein CASSFHRLYNEQFF.

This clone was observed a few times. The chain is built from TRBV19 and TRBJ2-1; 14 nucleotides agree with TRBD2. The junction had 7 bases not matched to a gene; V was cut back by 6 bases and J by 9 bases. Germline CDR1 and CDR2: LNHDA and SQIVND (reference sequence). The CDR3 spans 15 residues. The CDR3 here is CASSRGLAGVSEQFF. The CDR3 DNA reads TGTGCCAGTAGCCGGGGACTAGCGGGAGTAAGTGAGCAGTTCTTC.

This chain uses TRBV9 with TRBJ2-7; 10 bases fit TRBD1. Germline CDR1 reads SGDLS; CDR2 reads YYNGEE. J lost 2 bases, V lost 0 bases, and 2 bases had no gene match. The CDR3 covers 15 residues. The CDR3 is CASSVGGTGAYEQYF. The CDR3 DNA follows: TGTGCCAGCAGCGTAGGCGGGACAGGGGCCTACGAGCAGTACTTC.

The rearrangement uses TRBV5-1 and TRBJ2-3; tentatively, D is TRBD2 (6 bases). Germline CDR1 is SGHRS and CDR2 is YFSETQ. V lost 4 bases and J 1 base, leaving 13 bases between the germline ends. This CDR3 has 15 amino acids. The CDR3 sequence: CASSLGRWGTDTQYF. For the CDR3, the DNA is TGCGCCAGCAGCCTCGGGAGATGGGGCACAGATACGCAGTATTTT.

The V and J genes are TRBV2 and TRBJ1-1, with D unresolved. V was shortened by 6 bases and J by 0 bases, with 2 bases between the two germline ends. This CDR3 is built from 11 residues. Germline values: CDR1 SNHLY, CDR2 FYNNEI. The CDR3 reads CASRVNTEAFF. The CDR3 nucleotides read TGTGCCAGCAGGGTGAACACTGAAGCTTTCTTT.

CDR3 DNA sequence: TGTGCCAGCAGCTTGGAGGGGGTGGAGCAGCCCCAGCATTTT. It yields the protein CASSLEGVEQPQHF. The chain combines TRBV5-4 with TRBJ1-5, with a possible D match to TRBD1 (6 bases). The CDR3 is 14 amino acids. The germline V gene encodes CDR1 SGHNT and CDR2 YYREEE (reference sequence). V was pared by 0 bases and J by 7 bases, with 11 bases between.

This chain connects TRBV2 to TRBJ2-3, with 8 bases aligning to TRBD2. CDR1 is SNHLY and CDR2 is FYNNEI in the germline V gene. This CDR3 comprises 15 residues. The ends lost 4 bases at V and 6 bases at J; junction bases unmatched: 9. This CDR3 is CASSGAGAYADTQYF. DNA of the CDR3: TGTGCCAGCAGTGGAGCGGGAGCCTACGCCGATACGCAGTATTTT.

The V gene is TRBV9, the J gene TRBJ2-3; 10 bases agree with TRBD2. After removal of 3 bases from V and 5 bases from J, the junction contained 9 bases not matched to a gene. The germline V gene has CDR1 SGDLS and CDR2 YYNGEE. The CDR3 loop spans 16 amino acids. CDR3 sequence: CASSARGTSALDTQYF. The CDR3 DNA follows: TGTGCCAGCAGCGCCCGGGGGACTAGCGCATTAGATACGCAGTATTTT.

CDR3 residues: CASSVRTSGTNTGELFF. CDR3 nucleotide sequence: TGCGCCAGCAGCGTCAGGACTAGCGGGACGAACACCGGGGAGCTGTTTTTT. The chain couples TRBV5-1 to TRBJ2-2; 12 bases agree with TRBD2. The trim removed 4 bases at V and 0 bases at J, leaving 4 bases unmatched. The CDR3 extends over 17 amino acids. CDR1 is SGHRS, CDR2 YFSETQ, per germline. Variable domain in full (rest from reference TRBV5-1 and TRBJ2-2): KAGVTQTPRYLIKTRGQQVTLSCSPISGHRSVSWYQQTPGQGLQFLFEYFSETQRNKGNFPGRFSGRQFSNSRSEMNVSTLELGDSALYLCASSVRTSGTNTGELFFGEGSRLTVL.

Here the CDR3 reads CASSERDRGRTEAFF. CDR3 nucleotide sequence: TGTGCCAGCAGTGAACGGGACAGGGGACGGACTGAAGCTTTCTTT. V usage is TRBV6-1 and J usage is TRBJ1-1, with 10 nucleotides matching TRBD1. The CDR3 spans 15 residues. Trimming cost V 2 bases and J 5 bases; bases outside gene matches: 5. In germline, CDR1 is MNHNS, CDR2 SASEGT.

CDR3 protein: CASSIRHTDTQYF. The CDR3 nucleotides read TGTGCCAGTAGTATCAGGCACACAGATACGCAGTATTTT. This rearrangement joins TRBV19 to TRBJ2-3; no clear D gene. This CDR3 has 13 amino acids. V lost 3 bases and J lost 2, with 6 bases in between. Germline-derived CDR1 and CDR2 are LNHDA and SQIVND (reference sequence).

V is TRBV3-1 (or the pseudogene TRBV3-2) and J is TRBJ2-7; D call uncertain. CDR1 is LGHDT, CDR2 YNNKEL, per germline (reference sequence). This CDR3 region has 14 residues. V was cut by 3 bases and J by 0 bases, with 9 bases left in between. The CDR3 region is CASSQGLNSYEQYF. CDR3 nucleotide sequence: TGTGCCAGCAGCCAGGGCCTAAACTCCTACGAGCAGTACTTC.

In DNA, the CDR3 is TGTGCCAGCAGTTTATTCGGGACCCAGGGCGTCACTGAAGCTTTCTTT. As protein: CASSLFGTQGVTEAFF. This rearrangement joins TRBV27 to TRBJ1-1, with D tentatively TRBD1 (5 bases). Germline V gives CDR1 MNHEY, CDR2 SMNVEV (reference sequence). V dropped 1 base and J dropped 4 bases, with 16 bases sitting between them. The CDR3 length is 16 residues.

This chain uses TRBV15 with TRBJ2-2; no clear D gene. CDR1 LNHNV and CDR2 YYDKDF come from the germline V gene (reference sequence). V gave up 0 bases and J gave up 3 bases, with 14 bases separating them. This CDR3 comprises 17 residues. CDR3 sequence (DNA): TGTGCCACCAGCAGAGATATTTTGGCCGCGGACACCGGGGAGCTGTTTTTT. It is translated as CATSRDILAADTGELFF.

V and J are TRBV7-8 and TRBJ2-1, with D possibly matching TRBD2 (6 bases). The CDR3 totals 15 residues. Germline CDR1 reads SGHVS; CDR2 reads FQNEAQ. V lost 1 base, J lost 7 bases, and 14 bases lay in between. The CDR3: CASSLDGSSGNEQFF. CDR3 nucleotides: TGTGCCAGCAGCTTAGACGGGAGTTCAGGGAATGAGCAGTTCTTC.

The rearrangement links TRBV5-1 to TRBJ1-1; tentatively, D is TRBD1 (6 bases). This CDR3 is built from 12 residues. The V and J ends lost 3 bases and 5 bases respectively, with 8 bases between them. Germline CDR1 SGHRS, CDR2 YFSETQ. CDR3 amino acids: CASSSGETEAFF. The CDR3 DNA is TGCGCCAGCAGCTCAGGGGAAACTGAAGCTTTCTTT.

The chain's CDR3 is CASSLFGEGEKLFF. The CDR3 nucleotides are TGTGCCAGCAGCTTATTTGGGGAGGGAGAAAAACTGTTTTTT. The V and J genes are TRBV7-2 and TRBJ1-4; D is undetermined. The CDR3 loop spans 14 amino acids. Germline lookup yields CDR1 SGHTA and CDR2 FQGNSA. V lost 2 bases, J lost 8 bases, and 12 bases lay in between.

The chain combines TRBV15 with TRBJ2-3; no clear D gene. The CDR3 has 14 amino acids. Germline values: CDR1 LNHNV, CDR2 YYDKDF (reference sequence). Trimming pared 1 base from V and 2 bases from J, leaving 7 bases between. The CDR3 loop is CATSRAGYTDTQYF. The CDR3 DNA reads TGTGCCACCAGCAGAGCCGGATACACAGATACGCAGTATTTT.

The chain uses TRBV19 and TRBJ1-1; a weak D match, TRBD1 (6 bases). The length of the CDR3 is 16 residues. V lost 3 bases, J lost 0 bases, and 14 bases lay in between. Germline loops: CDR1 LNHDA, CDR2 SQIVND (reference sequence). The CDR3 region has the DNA TGTGCCAGTAGTATTCCCCGGACAGATTTGAACACTGAAGCTTTCTTT. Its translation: CASSIPRTDLNTEAFF.

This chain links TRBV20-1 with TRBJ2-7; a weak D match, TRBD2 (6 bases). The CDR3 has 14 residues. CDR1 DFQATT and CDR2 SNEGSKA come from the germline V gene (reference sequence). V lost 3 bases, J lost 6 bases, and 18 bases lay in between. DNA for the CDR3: TGCAGTGCTAGTCCTAGCGCCCTCATCCCCGAGCAGTACTTC. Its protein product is CSASPSALIPEQYF.

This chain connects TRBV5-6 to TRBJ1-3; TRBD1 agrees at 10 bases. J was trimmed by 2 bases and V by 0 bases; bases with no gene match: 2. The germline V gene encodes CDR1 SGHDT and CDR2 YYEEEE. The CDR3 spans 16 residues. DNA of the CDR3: TGTGCCAGCAGCTTGGGCGGACAGGGGGCTGGAAACACCATATATTTT. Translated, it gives CASSLGGQGAGNTIYF.

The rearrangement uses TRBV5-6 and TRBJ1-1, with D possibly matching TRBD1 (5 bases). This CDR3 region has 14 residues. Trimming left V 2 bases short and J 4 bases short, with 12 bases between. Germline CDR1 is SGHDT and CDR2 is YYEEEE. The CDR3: CASSFGGIGTEAFF. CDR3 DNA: TGTGCCAGCAGCTTTGGGGGGATAGGCACTGAAGCTTTCTTT.